This TCR beta chain was retrieved from a study of beta chain features in type 1 diabetes. With V trimmed by 6 bases and J by 4 bases, 12 bases remained unmatched. Germline lookup yields CDR1 GTSNPN and CDR2 SVGIG (reference sequence). The CDR3 covers 15 residues. All of the isolated RNA was reverse transcribed, so expressed TCRB transcripts were sequenced. TCRdb's copy holds only in-frame clones and misses some; the assay was immunoSEQ multiplex PCR. The repertoire holds around 150,000 clones, with less than 9.5% as singletons. This sequence was found in a man aged 18 to 30 in good health. This rearrangement joins TRBV30 to TRBJ2-1; 7 nucleotides match TRBD2. The sequenced material came from central memory CD4+ T cells from blood. In nucleotides, the CDR3 is TGTGCCTGCCAGCGGGGAGGCCCCTTATACAATGAGCAGTTCTTC. Protein sequence: CACQRGGPLYNEQFF.